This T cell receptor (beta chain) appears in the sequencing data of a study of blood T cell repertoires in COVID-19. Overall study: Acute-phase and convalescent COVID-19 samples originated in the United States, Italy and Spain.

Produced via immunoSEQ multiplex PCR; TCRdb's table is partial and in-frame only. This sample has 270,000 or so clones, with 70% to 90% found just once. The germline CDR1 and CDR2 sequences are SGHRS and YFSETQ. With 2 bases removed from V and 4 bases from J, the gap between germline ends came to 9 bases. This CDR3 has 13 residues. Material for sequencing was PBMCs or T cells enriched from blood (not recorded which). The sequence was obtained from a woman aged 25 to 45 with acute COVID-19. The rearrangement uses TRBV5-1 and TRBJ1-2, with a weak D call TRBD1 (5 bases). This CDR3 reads CASSLGEGYGYTF. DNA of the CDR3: TGCGCCAGCAGCTTAGGGGAGGGCTATGGCTACACCTTC.